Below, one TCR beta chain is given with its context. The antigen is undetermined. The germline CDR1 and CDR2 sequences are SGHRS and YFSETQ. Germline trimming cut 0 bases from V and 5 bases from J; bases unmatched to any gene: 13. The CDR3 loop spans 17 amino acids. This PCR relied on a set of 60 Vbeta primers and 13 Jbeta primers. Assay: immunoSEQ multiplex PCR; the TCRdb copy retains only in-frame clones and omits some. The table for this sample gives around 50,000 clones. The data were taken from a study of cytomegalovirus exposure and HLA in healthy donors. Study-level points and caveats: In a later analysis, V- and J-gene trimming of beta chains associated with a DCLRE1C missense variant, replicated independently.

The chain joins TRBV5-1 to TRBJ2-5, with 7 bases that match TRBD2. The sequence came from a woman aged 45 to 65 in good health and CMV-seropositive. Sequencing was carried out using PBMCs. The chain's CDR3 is CASSLGIVGLGEETQYF. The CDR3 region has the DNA TGCGCCAGCAGCTTGGGGATCGTCGGACTAGGAGAGGAGACCCAGTACTTC.